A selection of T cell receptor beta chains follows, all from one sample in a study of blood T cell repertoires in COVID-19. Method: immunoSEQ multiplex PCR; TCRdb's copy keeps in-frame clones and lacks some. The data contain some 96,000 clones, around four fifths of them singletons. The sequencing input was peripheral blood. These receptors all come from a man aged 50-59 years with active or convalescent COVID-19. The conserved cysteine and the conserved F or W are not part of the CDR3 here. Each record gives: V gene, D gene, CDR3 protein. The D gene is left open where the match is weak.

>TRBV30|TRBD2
AWGRGTGETQY
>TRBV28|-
ASSLTGSEKLF
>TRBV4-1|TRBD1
ASTYRGSLGEQY
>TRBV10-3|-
AISGTVSHNEQF
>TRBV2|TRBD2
ASSGGLAGTGELF
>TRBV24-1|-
ATSDPSDLKAGELF
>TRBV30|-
AGRHTSSPLH
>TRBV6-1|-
ASSEQGIGYT
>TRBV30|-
AWSGQGNQPQH
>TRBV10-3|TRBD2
AISEGGRDADTQY
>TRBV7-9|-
ASSSGVGYT
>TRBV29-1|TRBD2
SVALAGASARDIQY
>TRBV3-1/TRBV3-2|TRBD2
ASSQETSGDLRQQY
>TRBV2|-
ASSGLSGDTQY
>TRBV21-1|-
ASSTAGGQGDTQY
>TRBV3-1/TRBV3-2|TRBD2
ASDSGLAGDGEQF
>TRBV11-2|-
ASSQQENEKLF
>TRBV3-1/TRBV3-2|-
ASSQDEEKDTEAF
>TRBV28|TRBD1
ASSTPDRVQPQH
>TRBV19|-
ASSGHSGNLQETQY
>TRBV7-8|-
ASSLVPRGRSYEQY
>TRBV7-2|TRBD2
ASSLGLAGSTGELF
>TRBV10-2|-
ASSETAGVNEQY
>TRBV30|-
AWSRGHSYEQY
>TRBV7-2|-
ASSLAGASTTEAF
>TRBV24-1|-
ATSDSRTSPSGNTIY
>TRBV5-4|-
ASSFISRSGEQF
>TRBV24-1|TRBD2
ATSDLGGRGSHEQF
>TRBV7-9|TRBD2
ASSLDGTRGYEQY
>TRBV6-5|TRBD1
ASSFGGRGQSPLH
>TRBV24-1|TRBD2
ATSDSTIAGITDTQY
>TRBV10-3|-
AISEIAQSGEQF
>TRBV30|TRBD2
AWSHPGGEQY
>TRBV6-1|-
ASSEQGRGYT
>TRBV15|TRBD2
ATSRGGREGETQY
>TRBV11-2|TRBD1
ASSSSGTEFTDTQY
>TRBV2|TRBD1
AVEGQGITGELF
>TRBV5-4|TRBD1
ASSYTGTGVEKLF
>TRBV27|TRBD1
ASSRRGQEKAAF
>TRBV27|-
ASRTYTTDTQY